This record looks at one TCR beta chain sequence and its context. Its antigen remains unidentified. CD8+ and CD4+ T cells from blood underwent TCR beta sequencing. Healthy donors constituted the control group, matched for age and sex. Negative magnetic isolation gave CD8+ and CD4+ cells; FACS enriched CD8+ TEMRA. The sample comes from a study of CD8 T cells in Susac syndrome. Study conclusions and caveats: The number of individuals included in the study's TCR sequencing and HLA analysis was acknowledged as relatively small.

In germline, CDR1 is MNHEY, CDR2 SMNVEV (reference sequence). This CDR3 has 14 residues. With 3 bases removed from V and 0 bases from J, the gap between germline ends came to 6 bases. RNA totalling roughly 0.45 to 1 ug underwent reverse transcription with random hexamers. TCRdb re-called the immunoSEQ multiplex PCR reads with MiXCR, one entry per CDR3 protein. The data contain around 190,000 distinct CDR3 sequences, approximately 93% of them seen just once; the ten biggest clones take up 0.1%. Source material: CD4+ T cells from PBMCs. The TCR was taken from a human donor in good health. This sequence joins TRBV27 and TRBJ2-4; D remains ambiguous. This chain's CDR3 is CASSFALAKNIQYF. In DNA, the CDR3 is TGTGCCAGCAGTTTTGCGCTAGCCAAAAACATTCAGTACTTC.